These 21 T cell receptor beta chains came from one sample sequenced in a study of T cell repertoires in cytomegalovirus infection. MiXCR, applied by TCRdb to the reads, yields one record per CDR3 protein. The sample holds some 800,000 distinct CDR3 sequences, approximately 32% seen once. These receptors are not linked to any known antigen. This specimen was cultured CD8+ T cells from PBMCs, taken from culture after CMV antigen stimulation. The receptor set was obtained from a human donor in good health (CMV status not recorded). Some clones in this sample may be carry-over from other donors' samples.

This clonotype occurred a few times. The chain recombines TRBV7-4 with TRBJ2-1; 7 nucleotides agree with TRBD1. The length of the CDR3 is 15 residues. V gave up 7 bases and J gave up 10 bases; unmatched junction bases: 16. Germline assignment: CDR1 SGHVT and CDR2 SQSDAQ. In DNA, the CDR3 is TGTGCCAGCACGCCGTTGGGACAGTTACCCCCAGAGCAGTTCTTC. This translates into CASTPLGQLPPEQFF.

This clonotype was counted ten times or more. The chain combines TRBV19 with TRBJ2-3, with D perhaps matching TRBD1 (6 bases). Trimming removed 4 bases from V and 3 bases from J, with 17 bases in between. Germline assignment: CDR1 LNHDA and CDR2 SQIVND (reference sequence). The length of the CDR3 is 16 residues. The CDR3: CASSNSRGIDTDTQYF. CDR3 coding DNA: TGTGCCAGTAGTAATAGCAGGGGTATAGATACAGATACGCAGTATTTT. Combining the CDR3 with reference TRBV19 and TRBJ2-3 gives the whole variable domain DGGITQSPKYLFRKEGQNVTLSCEQNLNHDAMYWYRQDPGQGLRLIYYSQIVNDFQKGDIAEGYSVSREKKESFPLTVTSAQKNPTAFYLCASSNSRGIDTDTQYFGPGTRLTVL.

This rearrangement joins TRBV19 to TRBJ2-7; D is unresolved. Germline loops: CDR1 LNHDA, CDR2 SQIVND (reference sequence). The CDR3 consists of 14 residues. V was shortened by 1 base and J by 2 bases, with 9 bases between the two germline ends. In DNA form, the CDR3 reads TGTGCCAGTAGTATAGCCGGAGCAACCTACGAGCAGTACTTC. This encodes CASSIAGATYEQYF.

The sample holds a few counts of this clonotype. In nucleotides, the CDR3 is TGTGCCAGCAGCTCCGCGAATGAAAAACTGTTTTTT. Translated: CASSSANEKLFF. The genes are TRBV11-2 and TRBJ1-4; D ambiguous. The V end lost 4 bases, the J end lost 5 bases, and 5 bases lay between the germline ends. The CDR3 length is 12 residues. Germline V gene sequence: CDR1 SGHAT, CDR2 FQNNGV.

This sequence joins TRBV10-3 and TRBJ2-1; a weak D match, TRBD1 (5 bases). The CDR3 loop spans 13 amino acids. Per germline, CDR1 ENHRY and CDR2 SYGVKD. V was clipped by 2 bases and J by 9 bases, with 11 bases between them. The CDR3 nucleotides read TGTGCCATCAGTGAGACAGGCTCCACTGAGCAGTTCTTC. Translated: CAISETGSTEQFF.

The J gene is TRBJ2-5, the V gene TRBV11-1; D possibly matches TRBD1 or TRBD2 (5 bases each). CDR1 is SGHAT, CDR2 FQDESV, per germline (reference sequence). The CDR3 extends over 14 amino acids. V lost 2 bases to trimming and J lost 4 bases, with 11 bases between them. The CDR3 DNA sequence: TGTGCCAGCAGCTTAACCCAGGGACGAGAGACCCAGTACTTC. Amino acid sequence: CASSLTQGRETQYF.

V and J are TRBV5-5 and TRBJ2-2, with 9 bases aligning to TRBD1. The CDR3 loop spans 15 amino acids. The V gene end was trimmed by 4 bases and the J gene end by 6 bases; junction bases not matched to a gene: 7. From germline, CDR1 is SGHKS and CDR2 YYEKEE (reference sequence). CDR3 coding DNA: TGTGCCAGCAGCCCCCGGGACAGGGATCCCGGGGAGCTGTTTTTT. Translated: CASSPRDRDPGELFF.

V is TRBV6-1 and J is TRBJ2-7; possibly TRBD2 for D (5 bases). Germline V gene data show CDR1 as MNHNS and CDR2 as SASEGT. With 2 bases removed from V and 5 bases from J, the gap between germline ends came to 10 bases. The CDR3 has 13 amino acids. The CDR3, as DNA: TGTGCCAGCAGTGAACGGACTCCCCACGAGCAGTACTTC. Translated: CASSERTPHEQYF.

The chain is built from TRBV7-6 and TRBJ1-4; the match to TRBD1 covers 9 bases. The CDR3 consists of 14 residues. Germline V gives CDR1 SGHVS, CDR2 FNYEAQ. V trimming: 5 bases; J trimming: 8 bases; junction bases outside the gene matches: 6. Here the CDR3 DNA reads TGTGCCAGCAGCCGACAGGGGGAAAACGAAAAACTGTTTTTT. It is translated as CASSRQGENEKLFF.

This clonotype was counted between two and nine times. The chain joins TRBV5-6 to TRBJ2-7; D unresolved. The germline V and J ends were trimmed by 3 bases and 3 bases, with 10 bases remaining between them. CDR1 SGHDT and CDR2 YYEEEE come from the germline V gene. This CDR3 comprises 13 residues. CDR3 nucleotide sequence: TGTGCCAGCAGCTCCTTGATCTACTACGAGCAGTACGTC. Translated: CASSSLIYYEQYV.

The chain employs TRBV2 and TRBJ2-5; D uncertain. Germline loops: CDR1 SNHLY, CDR2 FYNNEI. The CDR3 is 10 amino acids. Trimming removed 1 base at V and 11 bases at J, with 5 bases between. CDR3 amino acids: CASSEVGQYF. The CDR3 DNA sequence: TGTGCCAGCAGTGAAGTAGGGCAGTACTTC.

This clonotype was seen more than once but under ten times. This chain uses TRBV7-2 with TRBJ1-1, with a tentative D call TRBD1 (6 bases). The germline CDR1 and CDR2 sequences are SGHTA and FQGNSA. The CDR3 length is 15 residues. Trimming took 1 base from V and 3 from J, leaving 12 bases between them. The CDR3 is CASSLDGTIYTEAFF. The CDR3 DNA reads as TGTGCCAGCAGCTTAGACGGGACAATCTACACTGAAGCTTTCTTT.

This clonotype has just a few counts. The gene calls are TRBV19 and TRBJ1-4; D is possibly TRBD1 (5 bases). The CDR3 loop spans 18 amino acids. Germline V gives CDR1 LNHDA, CDR2 SQIVND (reference sequence). Trimming removed 8 bases at V and 3 bases at J, with 25 bases between. The CDR3 DNA is TGTGCCAGTCAACATATTTTTCAGGGTCTCGGGCCTAATGAAAAACTGTTTTTT. Protein product: CASQHIFQGLGPNEKLFF.

The chain recombines TRBV4-1 with TRBJ2-5; TRBD1 matches at 8 bases. Germline V gene sequence: CDR1 MGHRA, CDR2 YSYEKL. The V gene end was trimmed by 0 bases and the J gene end by 5 bases; junction bases not matched to a gene: 2. CDR3 length: 14 amino acids. The CDR3 spells CASSQEDREETQYF. The CDR3, as DNA: TGCGCCAGCAGCCAAGAGGACAGGGAGGAGACCCAGTACTTC.

This clonotype appeared a few times. The chain joins TRBV11-2 to TRBJ2-1; perhaps TRBD1 as D (5 bases). This CDR3 is 15 amino acids long. Germline CDR1 reads SGHAT; CDR2 reads FQNNGV. V was cut by 6 bases and J by 5 bases, with 17 bases left in between. CDR3 protein: CASSPNPGINNEQFF. The CDR3 DNA reads as TGTGCCAGCAGTCCCAACCCAGGGATCAACAATGAGCAGTTCTTC.

This sequence joins TRBV27 and TRBJ1-1; 7 bases map to TRBD1. Germline CDR1 is MNHEY and CDR2 is SMNVEV (reference sequence). J gave up 0 bases and V 5 bases, and 6 bases lay outside the gene matches. The CDR3 contains 15 residues. The DNA for the CDR3 is TGTGCCAGCAGTCGGCGGACAGGCTTGAACACTGAAGCTTTCTTT. Its translation: CASSRRTGLNTEAFF.

Regarding this clonotype: Since a much larger clone is just one base distant, this may be a read error. This sequence joins TRBV6-6 and TRBJ2-2; D is possibly TRBD1 (6 bases). The CDR3 spans 15 residues. Germline values: CDR1 MNHNY, CDR2 SVGAGI (reference sequence). Trimming shortened V by 1 base and J by 2 bases, and 8 bases separated the two germline ends. The CDR3: CASSYLDRNTGELFF. DNA of the CDR3: TGTGCCAGCAGTTACTTGGACAGAAACACCGGGGAGCTGTTTTTT.

The chain employs TRBV27 and TRBJ1-1, with 8 bases fitting TRBD1. CDR1 MNHEY and CDR2 SMNVEV come from the germline V gene (reference sequence). V shed 5 bases and J 6 bases; nucleotides not matched to a gene: 5. The CDR3 length is 13 residues. CDR3: CASSVTGAAEAFF. CDR3 DNA sequence: TGTGCCAGCAGTGTGACAGGGGCCGCTGAAGCTTTCTTT.

Points on this clonotype: An end of the junction differs from the germline gene, which may be a read error. CDR3 sequence reads: CASSLEPQGADMQYF. In nucleotides, the CDR3 is TGTGCCAGCAGCTTAGAACCCCAGGGGGCAGATATGCAGTATTTT. The rearrangement links TRBV7-6 to TRBJ2-3, with 8 bases fitting TRBD1. Germline V gene lookup returns CDR1 SGHVS and CDR2 FNYEAQ. This CDR3 is built from 15 residues.

This clonotype turned up a few times. V and J are TRBV6-2 or TRBV6-3 and TRBJ2-7, with TRBD1 matching 7 bases. The V and J ends lost 3 bases and 4 bases, in that order; junction bases with no gene match: 3. Germline CDR1 reads MNHEY; CDR2 reads SVGEGT. CDR3 length equals 13 residues. The CDR3 reads CASSYGTDYEQYV. The CDR3 nucleotides read TGTGCCAGCAGTTATGGGACAGATTACGAGCAGTACGTC.

The chain has TRBV13 and TRBJ2-2, with D tentatively TRBD1 or TRBD2 (5 bases each). CDR3 size: 15 residues. Germline CDR1 PRHDT, CDR2 FYEKMQ (reference sequence). V dropped 1 base and J dropped 4 bases, with 10 bases sitting between them. In DNA, the CDR3 is TGTGCCAGCAGCTTAGAGGGGAGACCCACCGGGGAGCTGTTTTTT. Translated, it gives CASSLEGRPTGELFF.